This T cell receptor (beta chain) was captured by sequencing in a study of T cell responses to AZD1222 COVID-19 vaccine. The protocol was immunoSEQ multiplex PCR, while the TCRdb copy is restricted to in-frame clones and leaves out a portion. The table shows roughly 70,000 clones, with just over 85% occurring only once. Note on this clone: Antigen: not known.

Study-level results: Reportedly, nearly half the spike-specific TCRs target unmutated variant regions. Researchers took repertoire samples only after the peak T cell response had come. Recipients of two AZD1222 doses showed rising Spike-specific TCR breadth and depth.

This specimen was peripheral blood, taken on day 0 of AZD1222 vaccination. The sequence came from an adult in good health.

The CDR3 loop reads CASSRMFTNEKLFF. The DNA of the CDR3 is TGTGCCAGCAGCCGGATGTTTACTAATGAAAAACTGTTTTTT. The genes are TRBV11-1 and TRBJ1-4; D is uncertain. The CDR3 is 14 amino acids. Germline values: CDR1 SGHAT, CDR2 FQDESV (reference sequence). Trimming cost V 5 bases and J 2 bases, with 9 bases left between them. Full variable domain (remainder filled in from reference TRBV11-1 and TRBJ1-4): EAEVAQSPRYKITEKSQAVAFWCDPISGHATLYWYRQILGQGPELLVQFQDESVVDDSQLPKDRFSAERLKGVDSTLKIQPAELGDSAMYLCASSRMFTNEKLFFGSGTQLSVL.